This T cell receptor beta chain was retrieved from a study of long-term antiretroviral therapy in people with HIV (dated by TCRdb to between 2021 and 2023). In terms of the full investigation: The earliest samples were collected approximately a decade before the 2015 WHO recommendation for immediate ART, a period when ART was typically delayed until CD4 counts fell. A retrospective serial study tested whether changes in peripheral blood TRB repertoire composition and diversity were associated with ART initiation and durable HIV suppression. A total of 192 cryopreserved PBMC samples were contributed to the cohort by 30 adults with confirmed HIV infection, with samples collected serially over a mean of around 6 years (range 1-12). No cross-contamination during QIAcube processing was shown when test extractions of a monoclonal T-cell line were performed alongside about 30 polyclonal samples. Among the approximately 32 participants with HIV, about 11 were female. Overall results and qualifications from the work: Because PBMC availability was limited, only the TCR beta chain was sequenced, with no alpha chain pairing. No data were available on ART adherence, viral resistance or therapy changes, limiting inferences about post-ART repertoire changes. The samples were dated from 2004 to 2017, and the ART regimens that were used may be less effective than current ART regimens. Because pre-ART samples had limited cell numbers, unsorted PBMC were profiled rather than sorted CD4+ and CD8+ T cells. At every time point, the repertoire was dominated by expanded TRB clones first identified before ART initiation, although this dominance fluctuated and, in many PLHIV, declined after ART. ART initiation was associated with a significant increase in TRB diversity, but diversity stayed significantly below transplant donor controls even after long-term ART. Compared with controls, HIV repertoires had narrower CDR3 length ranges, and the network structure pointed to an antigen-experienced repertoire that shifted only slightly toward naive after ART.

As concerns this clone: This receptor's antigen is unknown. No per-base quality is available; no much larger clone lies one base away.

To be included, a participant needed at least one PBMC sample from before ART initiation plus at least two post-ART samples. Every participant with HIV received treatment in the United States of America. Before DNA extraction, cryopreserved samples containing about 1-11 million PBMC were thawed and washed. At the time of the earliest PBMC sample for each participant with HIV, ages ranged from roughly 20 to 54 years. PBMC samples were contributed by each participant from 1-4 timepoints before ART initiation and 2-8 timepoints after ART initiation, with a median of 7 samples. For every participant, serial HIV viral load, CD4+ T-cell count, ART history and demographic data were obtained. Genomic DNA was extracted from unsorted PBMC with a Qiagen kit on a QIAcube, processed in batches of 12 samples. V loses 6 bases, J loses 3 bases, and the germline ends lie 21 bases apart. The cysteine opens and the phenylalanine closes a CDR3 of 16 amino acids. CDR3 DNA only is kept here, 48 bases in frame from base 1. From a lookup of the germline V gene (reference sequence), CDR1 and CDR2 are SGHNT and YYREEE.

The immunoSEQ hsTCRB v3.0 assay was used at survey level resolution to sequence the TRB variable region. A depth of about 40,000-50,000 T-cell genomes per sample was targeted for TRB sequencing. An Illumina MiSeq with a v3 150-cycle kit was used to sequence the pooled TRB libraries. As for how the authors treated the data: Analysis of repertoires was carried out in R inside a reproducible Nextflow workflow spanning QC, data transformation and analysis. LymphoSeq2, an R package for exploring AIRR-Seq data, was used to implement the custom analyses. Four samples yielding fewer than 5000 total TRB sequences were excluded, leaving 150 to 200 analyzed HIV repertoires. Of the roughly 180 retained HIV repertoires, 55 to 60 were collected before and roughly 130 after ART initiation. Repertoires were downsampled to 5000 TRB nucleotide sequences, with summary statistics averaged over 100 downsampling iterations. Only TRB sequences with CDR3 regions of at least seven amino acids were retained for analysis. Two measures captured diversity: a Shannon entropy-derived clonality score and the Gini coefficient. In repertoire networks, the top 5000 CDR3 amino acid sequences were linked whenever an edit distance of one separated two sequences. For TRB CDR3 amino acid sequences, antigen specificity groups and MHC restriction were predicted with GLIPH2. Known CMV, EBV, HIV or tissue antigen associations were flagged by matching CDR3 amino acid sequences against VDJdb and McPAS-TCR. Pre-ART, post-ART and control groups were compared with Wilcoxon signed-rank tests and Holm-Bonferroni correction. This is the immuneACCESS table as TCRdb keeps it, with only in-frame sequences that have V and J called. A part of the clones is gone; compared with another copy, unresolved V genes explain less than half, and the rest is unexplained. V, J and clone size reflect that table, while D and trimming were determined from the DNA. Recorded for this sample are about 21,000 clones; 88% of them occurred a single time. The top ten constitute 3.5% of the sample.

The receptor comes from a man aged 60 to 75 with HIV. Material: unsorted PBMCs, obtained 2.3 years after starting antiretroviral therapy. The chain joins TRBV5-4 to TRBJ1-1; perhaps TRBD1 is the D gene, with 6 bases matching. The nucleotide sequence is TGTGCCAGCACCCCTGGAGGGGCGGAGGGGGACACTGAAGCTTTCTTT. It encodes CASTPGGAEGDTEAFF.